Listed below are T cell receptor beta chains from one sample, sequenced in a study of blood T cells in healthy people across ages. TCRdb re-called the 5' RACE reads through MiXCR, storing one row per CDR3 protein. The sample has roughly 720,000 distinct CDR3 sequences; 50% to 65% are singletons. Material: blood. Source of these receptors: an elderly man in good health. Both conserved end residues are part of each CDR3. D genes are given only for firm matches. Clone size, where shown, is once, few, many, or a class for clones that have expanded.

abundance	d_gene	v_gene	j_gene	CDR3aa	CDR3nt
NA	NA	TRBV20-1	TRBJ2-3	CSGAGSSDTQYF	TGCAGTGGAGCAGGGTCCTCCGATACGCAGTATTTT
NA	NA	TRBV7-2	TRBJ2-3	CASSPLVGSRTDTQYF	TGTGCCAGCAGCCCGCTGGTCGGGAGCCGCACAGATACGCAGTATTTT
few	TRBD1	TRBV10-2	TRBJ2-7	CASTVQGTYEQYF	TGCGCCAGCACGGTACAGGGGACCTACGAGCAGTACTTC
NA	NA	TRBV7-9	TRBJ2-1	CASSPSPRDEQFF	TGTGCCAGCAGCCCCAGTCCCAGGGATGAGCAGTTCTTC
many	TRBD1	TRBV5-1	TRBJ2-7	CASSLQGAYEQYF	TGTGCCAGCAGTTTACAGGGGGCCTACGAGCAGTACTTC
few	NA	TRBV4-2	TRBJ2-7	CASSQYLRESEQYF	TGTGCCAGCAGCCAATATCTTAGGGAGTCCGAGCAGTACTTC
once	TRBD2	TRBV27	TRBJ2-1	CASRPTGASGRSHNEQFF	TGTGCCAGCAGGCCGACGGGGGCTAGCGGGAGGTCCCACAATGAGCAGTTCTTC
NA	TRBD2	TRBV15	TRBJ2-1	CATSRDQGLAGVMQFF	TGTGCCACCAGCAGAGACCAGGGACTAGCGGGAGTGATGCAGTTCTTC
few	NA	TRBV14	TRBJ1-1	CASSQQMNTEAFF	TGTGCTAGCAGCCAGCAGATGAACACTGAAGCTTTCTTT
NA	NA	TRBV12-3/TRBV12-4	TRBJ2-1	CASSLAPGSSYNEQFF	TGTGCCAGCAGTTTAGCCCCCGGGAGCTCCTACAATGAGCAGTTCTTC
NA	TRBD2	TRBV4-1	TRBJ2-1	CAGSHPGLAGGPGYNEQFF	TGCGCCGGCAGCCATCCGGGACTAGCGGGAGGGCCGGGTTACAATGAGCAGTTCTTC
NA	NA	TRBV24-1	TRBJ2-2	CAISDPRLRRNTGELFF	TGTGCCATCAGTGACCCTCGTCTCAGGCGGAACACCGGGGAGCTGTTTTTT
NA	NA	TRBV27	TRBJ2-7	CASSFLDEQYF	TGTGCCAGCAGTTTCCTTGACGAGCAGTACTTC
few	NA	TRBV6-6	TRBJ2-7	CASRQTETSSYEQYF	TGTGCCAGTCGCCAAACCGAAACGAGCTCCTACGAGCAGTACTTC
NA	NA	TRBV15	TRBJ2-5	CATSRDQGEETQYF	TGTGCCACCAGCAGAGATCAAGGGGAAGAGACCCAGTACTTC
NA	NA	TRBV6-4	TRBJ2-3	CASSEQGGTDTQYF	TGTGCCAGCAGTGAACAGGGAGGAACAGATACGCAGTATTTT
NA	TRBD2	TRBV20-1	TRBJ2-7	CSAQTSGSGRPYEQYF	TGCAGTGCTCAGACTAGCGGGAGCGGGAGGCCCTACGAGCAGTACTTC
few	NA	TRBV12-3/TRBV12-4	TRBJ2-5	CASTATGETQYF	TGTGCCAGCACCGCTACGGGAGAGACCCAGTACTTC
NA	NA	TRBV7-6	TRBJ1-1	CASSTGQNTEAFF	TGTGCCAGCAGCACTGGACAAAACACTGAAGCTTTCTTT
NA	TRBD2	TRBV20-1	TRBJ2-4	CSARGNRDYKNIQYF	TGCAGTGCTAGGGGTAACCGGGACTACAAAAACATTCAGTACTTC
NA	NA	TRBV11-2	TRBJ2-1	CASSLVQGTIYNEQFF	TGTGCCAGCAGCTTAGTTCAGGGTACCATCTACAATGAGCAGTTCTTC
NA	TRBD1	TRBV3-1	TRBJ2-7	CASSPSGQGFEQYF	TGTGCCAGCAGCCCATCAGGACAGGGGTTCGAGCAGTACTTC
few	NA	TRBV9	TRBJ1-6	CASSSPNSPLHF	TGTGCCAGCAGCTCCCCTAATTCACCCCTCCACTTT
few	NA	TRBV27	TRBJ1-2	CASSFNRGLNYGYTF	TGTGCCAGCAGTTTTAACCGGGGGCTTAACTATGGCTACACCTTC
NA	NA	TRBV3-1	TRBJ1-2	CASSLGAGENYGYTF	TGTGCCAGCAGCCTCGGGGCAGGGGAGAACTATGGCTACACCTTC
few	NA	TRBV29-1	TRBJ2-7	CSVRDPGEYEQYF	TGCAGCGTCAGGGACCCGGGGGAGTACGAGCAGTACTTC
NA	NA	TRBV14	TRBJ1-2	CASSQDFSRGGYTF	TGTGCCAGCAGCCAAGATTTTAGCAGGGGTGGCTACACCTTC
few	NA	TRBV4-2	TRBJ1-5	CASSQDLFGDKHF	TGTGCCAGCAGCCAAGACCTCTTCGGGGACAAGCATTTT
NA	NA	TRBV16	TRBJ2-7	CASTPLARGEQYF	TGTGCCAGCACCCCCTTGGCGAGGGGCGAGCAGTACTTC
few	TRBD2	TRBV5-1	TRBJ2-1	CASSPTGTSGRGAYNEQFF	TGCGCCAGCAGCCCCACCGGGACTAGCGGGAGAGGGGCCTACAATGAGCAGTTCTTC
few	TRBD1	TRBV6-1	TRBJ2-7	CATPGQGAYEQYF	TGTGCCACGCCAGGACAGGGGGCCTACGAGCAGTACTTC
NA	NA	TRBV13	TRBJ2-5	CASSLRSGLVKTQYF	TGTGCCAGCAGCTTACGATCAGGGCTGGTGAAGACCCAGTACTTC
NA	NA	TRBV5-1	TRBJ2-7	CASSFARGPLEQYF	TGCGCCAGCAGCTTCGCACGGGGGCCGCTCGAGCAGTACTTC
NA	NA	TRBV12-3/TRBV12-4	TRBJ2-3	CASSIAGVRYAYF	TGTGCCAGCAGTATAGCAGGGGTCAGATACGCGTATTTT
NA	TRBD2	TRBV3-1	TRBJ2-1	CASRRGLEGNEQFF	TGTGCCAGCAGACGAGGACTAGAAGGGAATGAGCAGTTCTTC
NA	TRBD1	TRBV14	TRBJ2-5	CASSGTGVGETQYF	TGTGCCAGCTCCGGGACAGGGGTTGGGGAGACCCAGTACTTC
NA	TRBD2	TRBV20-1	TRBJ2-5	CSANLAGGPWEQYF	TGCAGTGCCAACTTAGCGGGAGGGCCGTGGGAGCAGTACTTC
NA	TRBD1	TRBV18	TRBJ2-6	CASPPQGTGFGANVLTF	TGTGCCAGCCCACCACAGGGGACAGGGTTTGGGGCCAACGTCCTGACTTTC
NA	NA	TRBV7-2	TRBJ1-1	CASSMRTGFTEAFF	TGTGCCAGCAGCATGCGAACAGGTTTCACTGAAGCTTTCTTT
NA	TRBD2	TRBV20-1	TRBJ2-1	CSATDRREGSRSYNEQFF	TGCAGTGCCACAGACCGGCGGGAGGGCTCTAGGTCCTACAATGAGCAGTTCTTC
NA	NA	TRBV12-3/TRBV12-4	TRBJ2-3	CASGRAPDTQYF	TGTGCCAGCGGCAGGGCCCCAGATACGCAGTATTTT
few	TRBD2	TRBV7-2	TRBJ2-1	CASSLSGSFVDEQFF	TGTGCCAGCAGCCTGAGCGGGAGTTTCGTAGATGAGCAGTTCTTC
few	TRBD1	TRBV7-9	TRBJ2-7	CASSNPDRVRYEQYF	TGTGCCAGCAGCAACCCGGACAGGGTACGCTACGAGCAGTACTTC
NA	TRBD2	TRBV5-1	TRBJ2-7	CASSLDGEGLREQYF	TGCGCCAGCAGCTTGGACGGGGAGGGCCTTCGGGAGCAGTACTTC
NA	NA	TRBV12-3/TRBV12-4	TRBJ2-7	CASNTGGRSVYEQYF	TGTGCCAGCAACACGGGGGGCCGAAGCGTCTACGAGCAGTACTTC
NA	NA	TRBV7-3	TRBJ2-7	CASSLGVGPYEQYF	TGTGCCAGCAGCTTAGGGGTCGGGCCCTACGAGCAGTACTTC
few	TRBD1	TRBV12-3/TRBV12-4	TRBJ2-7	CASSLTGGEDEQYF	TGTGCCAGCAGCTTGACAGGGGGAGAAGACGAGCAGTACTTC
NA	TRBD1	TRBV7-9	TRBJ1-2	CASRAGQGYGYTF	TGTGCCAGCAGGGCCGGACAGGGGTATGGCTACACCTTC
many	NA	TRBV27	TRBJ1-2	CASADNLSGYTF	TGTGCCAGCGCGGACAACCTCTCCGGCTACACCTTC
few	TRBD2	TRBV5-1	TRBJ2-1	CASSSGLAGVGNEQFF	TGCGCCAGCAGCTCGGGACTAGCGGGAGTAGGAAATGAGCAGTTCTTC